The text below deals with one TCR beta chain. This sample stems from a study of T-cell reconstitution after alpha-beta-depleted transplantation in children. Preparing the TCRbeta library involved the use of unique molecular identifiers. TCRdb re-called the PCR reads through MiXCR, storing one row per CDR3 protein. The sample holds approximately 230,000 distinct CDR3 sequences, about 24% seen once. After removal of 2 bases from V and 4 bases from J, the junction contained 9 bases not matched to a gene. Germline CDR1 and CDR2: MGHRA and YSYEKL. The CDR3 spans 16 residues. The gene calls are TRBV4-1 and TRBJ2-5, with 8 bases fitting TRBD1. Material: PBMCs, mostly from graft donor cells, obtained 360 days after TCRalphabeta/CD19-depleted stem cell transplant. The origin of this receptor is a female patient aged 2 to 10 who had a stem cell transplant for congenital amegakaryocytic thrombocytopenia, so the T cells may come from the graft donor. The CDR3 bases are TGCGCCAGCAGCCAATTTAGTAGGACAGGGAGAGAGACCCAGTACTTC. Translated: CASSQFSRTGRETQYF.